The rows below give T cell receptor beta chains drawn from one sample of a study of T-cell memory formation after mild COVID-19. TCRdb ran MiXCR on the 5' RACE reads and lists one entry per CDR3 protein. This sample yields about 340,000 distinct CDR3 sequences, of which more than 15% are seen a single time; about 22% belongs to the top ten. Sequences were obtained from PBMCs or a T cell subset sorted from them (not recorded which). Source of these receptors: a man younger than 35 who had mild COVID-19 (a few samples of this study predate the infection). Cell type and time point are not known. The CDR3 runs from the conserved cysteine through the conserved F or W. A D gene is named only where the DNA matches it firmly. Size is omitted from some rows. Given values are once, few, many or a class for expanded clones.

clone_size	d_call	v_call	j_call	cdr3_nt	cdr3_aa
.	.	TRBV7-9	TRBJ2-1	TGTGCCACCCCTGGGCACAGCTCCTACAATGAGCAGTTCTTC	CATPGHSSYNEQFF
.	.	TRBV27	TRBJ1-4	TGTGCCAGCAGTTCGGCCGGGGGCAGGGTTAATGAAAAACTGTTTTTT	CASSSAGGRVNEKLFF
few	.	TRBV12-3/TRBV12-4	TRBJ1-2	TGTGCCAGCAGTCGTCACTTCGGGACTAACTATGGCTACACCTTC	CASSRHFGTNYGYTF
few	.	TRBV6-2/TRBV6-3	TRBJ1-6	TGTGCCAGCAGTTACTCGACCCGGTCTAATTCACCCCTCCACTTT	CASSYSTRSNSPLHF
.	TRBD1	TRBV12-3/TRBV12-4	TRBJ2-2	TGTGCCAGCAGTCTCCTGACAGGGGGCAACGGGGAGCTGTTTTTT	CASSLLTGGNGELFF
.	TRBD1	TRBV7-3	TRBJ2-3	TGTGCCAGCAGCTTCGGACAGGGTCGCACAGATACGCAGTATTTT	CASSFGQGRTDTQYF
.	TRBD1	TRBV7-6	TRBJ2-1	TGTGCCAGCAGCTTAAGGACAGGGGGCTACCATGAGCAGTTCTTC	CASSLRTGGYHEQFF
few	.	TRBV19	TRBJ1-4	TGTGCCAGTAGACCCCCAGGGCATGGGAATGAAAAACTGTTTTTT	CASRPPGHGNEKLFF
few	.	TRBV7-2	TRBJ1-2	TGTGCCAGCAGCCCGGCCCCCAGTTATGGCTACACCTTC	CASSPAPSYGYTF
.	TRBD1	TRBV29-1	TRBJ2-7	TGCAGCGTTGAAGCAGGGGGCTACGAGCAGTACTTC	CSVEAGGYEQYF
.	.	TRBV6-2/TRBV6-3	TRBJ2-7	TGTGCCAGCAGTTCCGGGGGATTGGGCGAGCAGTACTTC	CASSSGGLGEQYF
few	TRBD1	TRBV5-4	TRBJ1-6	TGTGCCAGCAGCCCCGGACAGGCTCGATCACCCCTCCACTTT	CASSPGQARSPLHF
few	.	TRBV6-6	TRBJ2-3	TGTGCCAGCAGTTACGACGGGGGAGGCACAGATACGCAGTATTTT	CASSYDGGGTDTQYF
few	.	TRBV11-2	TRBJ1-2	TGTGCCAGCAGCTTAGTTTTCAGGGAGCCCGGGACCTTC	CASSLVFREPGTF
few	.	TRBV11-2	TRBJ2-5	TGTGCCAGCAGCTTAGATCTGAGGGAGACCCAGTACTTC	CASSLDLRETQYF
.	.	TRBV4-2	TRBJ1-5	TGTGCCAGCAGTCTTACAGGCGATAGCAATCAGCCCCAGCATTTT	CASSLTGDSNQPQHF
.	.	TRBV11-1	TRBJ2-3	TGTGCCAGCCGGAGGGGGTACAGCGGGAGCACAGATACGCAGTATTTT	CASRRGYSGSTDTQYF
few	TRBD1	TRBV28	TRBJ1-5	TGTGCCAGTCAAGAAGAGGGGGCAGGATCTCAGCCCCAGCATTTT	CASQEEGAGSQPQHF
few	.	TRBV6-6	TRBJ1-1	TGTGCCAGCAGTTACATCCTTGAAGCTTTCTTT	CASSYILEAFF
many	.	TRBV7-9	TRBJ2-1	TGTGCCAGCAGCTTAGGGGCAGGAGGCTACAATGAGCAGTTCTTC	CASSLGAGGYNEQFF
few	.	TRBV7-2	TRBJ2-5	TGTGCCAGCAGCCGGACGTGGGCAGAGACCCAGTACTTC	CASSRTWAETQYF
.	TRBD1	TRBV6-1	TRBJ2-2	TGTGCCAGCAGTGAAGTGATACCGACAGGGATCGGGGAGCTGTTTTTT	CASSEVIPTGIGELFF
few	.	TRBV3-2	TRBJ2-1	TGTGCCAGCAGTGGGACCCAGCGGGGGGAAAAGGATGAGCAGTTCTTC	CASSGTQRGEKDEQFF
few	.	TRBV11-2	TRBJ2-7	TGTGCCAGCAGCTTTAGTGGTTATGAGGTCTACGAGCAGTACTTC	CASSFSGYEVYEQYF
.	TRBD1	TRBV10-3	TRBJ2-2	TGTGCCATCAGTGAGCGCGGGGACAGGGTGAACACCGGGGAGCTGTTTTTT	CAISERGDRVNTGELFF
.	TRBD2	TRBV9	TRBJ2-1	TGTGCCAGCACCCCGAGGGGCGGGGGGGCTGTCTCCTACAATGAGCAGTTCTTC	CASTPRGGGAVSYNEQFF
.	.	TRBV6-2/TRBV6-3	TRBJ1-1	TGTGCCAGTACACCCGTTTTGAACACTGAAGCTTTCTTT	CASTPVLNTEAFF
few	.	TRBV30	TRBJ2-3	TGTGCCTGGAGTAATTCCAGGGGACGCCATAGGGATACGCAGTATTTT	CAWSNSRGRHRDTQYF
few	.	TRBV4-3	TRBJ2-5	TGCGCCAGCAGCCAAGATTGGGACCACCCGAGTGGGACCCAGTACTTC	CASSQDWDHPSGTQYF
.	TRBD2	TRBV7-3	TRBJ2-1	TGTGCCAGCAGCTTTAGCGGGAGCTCCTACAATGAGCAGTTCTTC	CASSFSGSSYNEQFF
few	TRBD1	TRBV24-1	TRBJ1-1	TGTGCCACCAGTGATTTGCGGGGACAGGAGGCCACTGAAGCTTTCTTT	CATSDLRGQEATEAFF
.	TRBD2	TRBV4-1	TRBJ2-3	TGCGCCAGCAGCCAGGTGGGACTAGCGCCGGATACGCAGTATTTT	CASSQVGLAPDTQYF
few	.	TRBV7-2	TRBJ1-1	TGTGCCAGCAGCTTTGATATCGGTCGAAACACTGAAGCTTTCTTT	CASSFDIGRNTEAFF